This record concerns one TCR beta chain sequence. Generated by immunoSEQ multiplex PCR, the TCRdb table keeps only in-frame clones and is missing some. The sample gives about 130,000 clones, under 95% of which show up once; about 3.1% is in the top ten. This CDR3 contains 13 residues. Trimming took off 1 base at V and 6 bases at J, with 7 bases between the two ends. CDR1 is LGHDT and CDR2 is YNNKEL in the germline V gene (reference sequence). The data derive from a study of T cell responses to AZD1222 COVID-19 vaccine. The sequence was obtained from an adult in good health. The starting material was peripheral blood, obtained on day 0 of AZD1222 vaccination. This chain uses TRBV3-1 (or the pseudogene TRBV3-2) with TRBJ1-5; D unclear. The CDR3 bases are TGTGCCAGCAGCCAAGTCGAGGGTCAGCCCCAGCATTTT. Its translation is CASSQVEGQPQHF.